A single TCR beta chain is shown here with its context. This CDR3 region has 13 residues. The V and J ends lost 5 bases and 3 bases respectively, with 10 bases between them. As processed by the authors: Estimation of nucleated cell counts relied on the amplification of reference gene primers. Method: immunoSEQ multiplex PCR; TCRdb's copy keeps in-frame clones and lacks some. The V and J calls and clone size are taken from that table; D and trimming were inferred from the DNA. The top ten clones hold about 2% of a sample with more than 100,000 clones, approximately 90% of them seen once. This sample is drawn from a study of blood T cell repertoires in COVID-19. About the study: Whether acute or convalescent, the COVID-19 samples came from the United States, Italy and Spain. The cDNA or gDNA used as material had been derived from T cells, B-cell-depleted T cells, or PBMCs.

This sequence originates from a man between 65 and 85 years old with active COVID-19. The chain carries TRBV12-3 or TRBV12-4 and TRBJ1-1; maybe TRBD1 (6 bases). Sequenced sample: peripheral blood. CDR3 sequence (DNA): TGTGCCAGCAGTCTGCGGACAGACACTGAAGCTTTCTTT. The encoded protein is CASSLRTDTEAFF.